This T cell receptor beta chain was sequenced for a study of human T cells and chemical hapten exposure. Trimming removed 2 bases from V and 10 bases from J, with 27 bases in between. CDR1 SGHTA and CDR2 FQGTGA come from the germline V gene. CDR3 length equals 18 residues. What the library attached to individual cDNA molecules were unique molecular identifiers. TCRdb ran MiXCR on the RACE reads and lists one entry per CDR3 protein. The table records roughly 380,000 distinct CDR3 sequences, approximately 5% of them present only once. This clonotype was found many times. As for time point: pre-sensitization, week 0. Treatment defined: therapeutic diphenylcyclopropenone sensitization with weekly scalp DPC.

Sequenced here: whole blood, sampled in connection with sensitization to the hapten diphenylcyclopropenone (DPC). The source is a woman in her forties or fifties with alopecia areata. Some clones in this sample may be carry-over from other donors' samples. This chain connects TRBV7-3 to TRBJ2-1, with D possibly TRBD2 on 6 matching bases. The CDR3 bases are TGTGCCAGCAGCTTAGGCTTTTCCCCTGGACTACCCGGTATGGAGCAGTTCTTC. Encoded protein: CASSLGFSPGLPGMEQFF.